The 25 T cell receptor beta chains in this list originate from one sample, sequenced in a study of post-analysis software for immune sequencing data. General observations from the study: Elevated frequency relative to controls characterized roughly 5 TRBV segments in patients, TRBV5-6, TRBV5-1 and TRBV20-1 among them.

Unique molecular identifiers were present in the TCR beta cDNA libraries. TCRdb re-called the PCR reads with MiXCR, one entry per CDR3 protein. The sample has fewer than 700,000 distinct CDR3 sequences, about 40% seen once. These receptors are not linked to any known antigen. The material sequenced was blood. All receptors derive from a girl aged 5-17 years with multiple sclerosis.

This clonotype was found a few times. The chain recombines TRBV29-1 with TRBJ2-5; D call uncertain. This CDR3 region has 14 residues. Germline-derived CDR1 and CDR2 are SQVTM and ANQGSEA. V shed 4 bases and J shed 0 bases, with 12 bases lying between them. In DNA form, the CDR3 reads TGCAGCGTTGGGGCAGAGATGTACCAAGAGACCCAGTACTTC. Its translation is CSVGAEMYQETQYF.

The chain couples TRBV20-1 to TRBJ2-4; D gene uncertain. The J call may not be correct, given that the DNA end is closer to TRBJ2-7. The CDR3 spans 13 residues. In germline, CDR1 is DFQATT, CDR2 SNEGSKA (reference sequence). CDR3 bases: TGCAGTGCTAGAAGAACGTTGGACTACGAGCAGTACTTC. Residues: CSARRTLDYEQYF.

In its sample, this clonotype was seen a few times. The genes are TRBV20-1 and TRBJ1-5, with a possible D match to TRBD1 (6 bases). Trimming took off 4 bases at V and 2 bases at J, with 12 bases between the two ends. CDR1 is DFQATT and CDR2 is SNEGSKA in the germline V gene (reference sequence). CDR3 length: 14 amino acids. The CDR3 loop reads CSANVRGGNQPQHF. CDR3 nucleotides: TGCAGTGCTAATGTGAGGGGGGGCAATCAGCCCCAGCATTTT.

The V and J genes are TRBV5-5 and TRBJ2-1; 10 bases line up with TRBD2. CDR1 and CDR2 from the germline V gene are SGHKS and YYEKEE (reference sequence). This CDR3 region has 17 residues. J was trimmed by 4 bases and V by 1 base; bases with no gene match: 8. The CDR3 spells CASSLRGLAEIYNEQFF. DNA of the CDR3: TGTGCCAGCAGCTTGCGCGGACTAGCGGAGATTTACAATGAGCAGTTCTTC.

In this sample, this clonotype turned up a few times. The rearrangement uses TRBV12-3 or TRBV12-4 and TRBJ2-1; 11 bases are shared with TRBD2. The CDR3 covers 14 residues. V was clipped by 8 bases and J by 5 bases; unmatched bases: 5. CDR3 protein: CASLPGLADNEQFF. The CDR3 DNA is TGTGCCAGCTTACCGGGACTAGCGGACAATGAGCAGTTCTTC.

This clonotype has more than one count but fewer than ten. In DNA form, the CDR3 reads TGTGCCAGCAGTATCCGGGACACATGGAAGCGGGAGGGCCAAGAGACCCAGTACTTC. This translates into CASSIRDTWKREGQETQYF. The gene calls are TRBV12-3 or TRBV12-4 and TRBJ2-5, with 10 bases lining up with TRBD2. V dropped 5 bases and J dropped 1; count of bases not matched to a gene: 16. The CDR3 length is 19 residues.

The rearrangement uses TRBV7-6 and TRBJ2-1; D ambiguous. The CDR3 is made up of 12 amino acids. Germline values: CDR1 SGHVS, CDR2 FNYEAQ. Trimming cost V 0 bases and J 9 bases, with 6 bases left between them. The CDR3 region is CASSLASFEQFF. The CDR3 bases are TGTGCCAGCAGCTTAGCCAGCTTTGAGCAGTTCTTC.

In this sample, this clonotype turned up a few times. The chain uses TRBV15 and TRBJ2-5; D not resolved. Germline V gene sequence: CDR1 LNHNV, CDR2 YYDKDF (reference sequence). Trimming took off 2 bases at V and 1 base at J, with 8 bases between the two ends. CDR3 length equals 14 residues. The CDR3 sequence: CATSRPGPQETQYF. The CDR3 DNA follows: TGTGCCACCAGCAGACCTGGGCCCCAAGAGACCCAGTACTTC.

This clonotype appeared a few times. This rearrangement joins TRBV13 to TRBJ1-6; D is perhaps TRBD1 (5 bases). The V end was cut by 6 bases, the J end by 6 bases, with 12 bases between. The CDR3 loop spans 14 amino acids. Germline values: CDR1 PRHDT, CDR2 FYEKMQ (reference sequence). DNA for the CDR3: TGTGCCAGCAGGTGGACATTTAGTAATTCACCCCTCCACTTT. Its translation: CASRWTFSNSPLHF. The variable domain in full, with the rest retrieved from reference TRBV13 and TRBJ1-6, is AAGVIQSPRHLIKEKRETATLKCYPIPRHDTVYWYQQGPGQDPQFLISFYEKMQSDKGSIPDRFSAQQFSDYHSELNMSSLELGDSALYFCASRWTFSNSPLHFGNGTRLTVT.

This clonotype was counted between two and nine times. The chain combines TRBV11-3 with TRBJ2-3; D is tentatively TRBD1 or TRBD2 (5 bases each). V shed 5 bases and J shed 0 bases, with 12 bases lying between them. The germline CDR1 and CDR2 sequences are SGHNT and YENEEA. This CDR3 spans 15 amino acids. CDR3 DNA: TGTGCCAGCAGCGACTTCGGGGCCAGCACAGATACGCAGTATTTT. The encoded protein is CASSDFGASTDTQYF.

The gene calls are TRBV5-6 and TRBJ2-1; D gene unclear. Trimming took off 4 bases at V and 0 bases at J, with 8 bases between the two ends. This CDR3 region has 14 residues. CDR1 and CDR2 from the germline V gene are SGHDT and YYEEEE. The DNA of the CDR3 is TGTGCCAGCAGCACGGGTAGCTCCTACAATGAGCAGTTCTTC. Amino acids: CASSTGSSYNEQFF.

This CDR3 is CSAFPTSGGVSEDGLSRSSYEQYF. Written as DNA, the CDR3 is TGCAGTGCCTTTCCGACTAGCGGGGGGGTGTCGGAGGATGGTCTTTCGCGAAGCTCCTACGAGCAGTACTTC. J is TRBJ2-7 and V is TRBV20-1; 14 bases are a match to TRBD2. Germline V gene sequence: CDR1 DFQATT, CDR2 SNEGSKA (reference sequence). The CDR3 has 24 amino acids. With 6 bases clipped from V and 0 bases from J, the junction kept 31 bases outside the gene matches.

The chain employs TRBV5-1 and TRBJ2-3; 13 positions agree with TRBD2. CDR1 is SGHRS, CDR2 YFSETQ, per germline. The CDR3 spans 14 residues. The J segment lost 5 bases and the V segment lost 5 bases, leaving 2 bases of the junction unmatched. The chain's CDR3 is CASRRTSGGDTQYF. CDR3 DNA sequence: TGCGCCAGCAGACGGACTAGCGGGGGAGATACGCAGTATTTT.

The V and J genes are TRBV7-9 and TRBJ1-5, with a possible D match to TRBD1 (5 bases). The CDR3 runs 15 residues. Germline V gives CDR1 SEHNR, CDR2 FQNEAQ (reference sequence). V lost 7 bases and J lost 4, with 17 bases in between. CDR3 in amino acids: CASNTRTGQNQPQHF. The DNA of the CDR3 is TGTGCCAGCAACACAAGGACGGGGCAAAATCAGCCCCAGCATTTT.

This clonotype was seen a few times. The junction departs from germline at one end; a sequencing error may be responsible. The chain links TRBV7-9 to TRBJ2-1; maybe TRBD2 (6 bases). The germline V gene has CDR1 SEHNR and CDR2 FQNEAQ (reference sequence). The CDR3 loop spans 17 amino acids. Written as DNA, the CDR3 is TGTTCCAGCAGCTTGGGGCCCGGGGCTAGCGCTAACAATGAGCAGTTCTTC. Residues: CSSSLGPGASANNEQFF.

The chain uses TRBV5-1 and TRBJ1-1, with D unresolved. Trimming removed 1 base from V and 3 bases from J, with 10 bases in between. This CDR3 spans 14 amino acids. The germline CDR1 and CDR2 sequences are SGHRS and YFSETQ. The CDR3 bases are TGCGCCAGCAGCTTGTCAGGAAGAGACACTGAAGCTTTCTTT. The encoded protein is CASSLSGRDTEAFF.

V gene TRBV4-1 combines with J gene TRBJ2-6; 8 positions match TRBD1. The germline gives CDR1 MGHRA, CDR2 YSYEKL. Unmatched junction bases numbered 5, after V lost 3 bases and J lost 1 base. The CDR3 is made up of 17 amino acids. DNA for the CDR3: TGCGCCAGCAGCCAGAGGACAGGGCGGTCTGGGGCCAACGTCCTGACTTTC. Its protein product is CASSQRTGRSGANVLTF.

V usage is TRBV10-3 and J usage is TRBJ2-3; 14 bases agree with TRBD2. The V segment lost 8 bases and the J segment 3 bases; nucleotides outside the gene matches: 4. The CDR3 is made up of 15 amino acids. Germline V CDR1 and CDR2: ENHRY, SYGVKD. Written as DNA, the CDR3 is TGTGCCATCGCCCGGACTAGCGGGGGGACAGATACGCAGTATTTT. Amino acid sequence: CAIARTSGGTDTQYF.

The J gene is TRBJ2-7, the V gene TRBV27; no firm D call. Germline V lookup: CDR1 MNHEY, CDR2 SMNVEV (reference sequence). CDR3 length: 15 residues. V lost 2 bases and J 3 bases, leaving 14 bases between the germline ends. CDR3 loop: CASSLIGFSGYEQYF. In nucleotides, the CDR3 is TGTGCCAGCAGTTTAATAGGGTTTAGTGGCTACGAGCAGTACTTC.

The rearrangement uses TRBV5-1 and TRBJ1-1, with D possibly TRBD1 on 5 matching bases. V was shortened by 0 bases and J by 2 bases, with 14 bases between the two germline ends. The V gene's germline CDR1 is SGHRS and CDR2 YFSETQ. CDR3 size: 16 residues. CDR3 nucleotides: TGCGCCAGCAGCTTGGAGGCCCCAGGGTTAAACACTGAAGCTTTCTTT. Protein: CASSLEAPGLNTEAFF.

The rearrangement joins TRBV29-1 to TRBJ2-3; D gene uncertain. Germline CDR1 and CDR2: SQVTM and ANQGSEA. Trimming removed 4 bases from V and 2 bases from J, with 10 bases in between. The CDR3 is 13 amino acids. The DNA of the CDR3 is TGCAGCGTTGGACCCTACTACACAGATACGCAGTATTTT. This sequence encodes CSVGPYYTDTQYF.

The V call is TRBV4-1, the J call TRBJ2-1; TRBD2 is a possible D gene (6 bases). The V gene's germline CDR1 is MGHRA and CDR2 YSYEKL. Trimming cost V 0 bases and J 8 bases, with 14 bases left between them. This CDR3 is built from 15 residues. The CDR3 protein is CASSQDGAGGDEQFF. In DNA, the CDR3 is TGCGCCAGCAGCCAAGATGGGGCCGGCGGGGATGAGCAGTTCTTC.

V is TRBV20-1 and J is TRBJ2-5; 9 bases agree with TRBD2. Germline V gene data show CDR1 as DFQATT and CDR2 as SNEGSKA (reference sequence). V trimming: 6 bases; J trimming: 4 bases; junction bases outside the gene matches: 9. There are 14 residues in the CDR3. The CDR3 loop is CSAQTAGGGETQYF. The DNA of the CDR3 is TGCAGTGCCCAGACGGCGGGAGGGGGAGAGACCCAGTACTTC.

The V gene is TRBV3-1, the J gene TRBJ2-7; D not resolved. The V gene's germline CDR1 is LGHDT and CDR2 YNNKEL (reference sequence). The V and J ends lost 3 bases and 7 bases respectively, with 10 bases between them. This CDR3 region has 12 residues. Written as DNA, the CDR3 is TGTGCCAGCAGCCAGGGCTACTCGGAGCAGTACTTC. This translates into CASSQGYSEQYF.

In its sample, this clonotype was seen once. This chain links TRBV12-3 or TRBV12-4 with TRBJ1-2; 7 nucleotides agree with TRBD1. The CDR3 length is 16 residues. The V segment lost 5 bases and the J segment 5 bases; nucleotides outside the gene matches: 14. The CDR3 nucleotides read TGTGCCAGCAGTGGACCGACCAGGGACAGCAGATATGGCTACACCTTC. Amino acid sequence: CASSGPTRDSRYGYTF.